Below, 5 T cell receptor beta chains from the same sample are listed, as sequenced in a study of T cells in localized non-small cell lung cancer. Sequenced by immunoSEQ multiplex PCR; TCRdb stores in-frame clones only, minus some. The sample carries approximately 2,500 clones, roughly 20% recorded once. The specimen was normal lung tissue next to the tumor, collected before any cancer treatment. Source of these receptors: a man between 40 and 75 years old with stage I squamous cell lung carcinoma.

This clone was seen a handful of times. The J gene is TRBJ2-7, the V gene TRBV29-1; weak D call: TRBD1 (6 bases). CDR1 is SQVTM, CDR2 ANQGSEA, per germline. Trimming stripped 5 bases from V and 0 bases from J, with 11 bases between. The CDR3 covers 13 residues. The CDR3 loop reads CSVKQGSSYEQYF. The CDR3, as DNA: TGCAGCGTTAAACAGGGCAGCTCCTACGAGCAGTACTTC.

V usage is TRBV19 and J usage is TRBJ1-1; D uncertain. The CDR3 has 12 amino acids. The V gene lost 6 bases and the J gene lost 1 base, with 6 bases spanning the gap. The germline gives CDR1 LNHDA, CDR2 SQIVND (reference sequence). CDR3 loop: CASSISNTEAFF. CDR3 bases: TGTGCCAGTAGCATATCGAACACTGAAGCTTTCTTT. Drawing the rest from reference TRBV19 and TRBJ1-1, the complete variable domain is DGGITQSPKYLFRKEGQNVTLSCEQNLNHDAMYWYRQDPGQGLRLIYYSQIVNDFQKGDIAEGYSVSREKKESFPLTVTSAQKNPTAFYLCASSISNTEAFFGQGTRLTVV.

This clone has a handful of counts. V is TRBV11-3 and J is TRBJ2-1; 10 bases agree with TRBD1. Per the germline V gene, CDR1 is SGHNT and CDR2 is YENEEA. CDR3 length equals 14 residues. The ends lost 5 bases at V and 7 bases at J; junction bases unmatched: 5. The CDR3 sequence: CASSLGQGGNEQFF. The DNA of the CDR3 is TGTGCCAGCAGCCTTGGACAGGGGGGGAATGAGCAGTTCTTC.

This clone has a handful of counts. The chain is built from TRBV28 and TRBJ2-7, with 13 bases matching TRBD2. This CDR3 has 15 amino acids. CDR1 MDHEN and CDR2 SYDVKM come from the germline V gene. V shed 5 bases, J shed 4 bases, and the junction held 5 bases outside the gene matches. Here the CDR3 DNA reads TGTGCCAGCAGTCCATGGACTAGCGGGAGATACGAGCAGTACTTC. This gives the protein CASSPWTSGRYEQYF.

Only a few counts were recorded for this clone. The rearrangement joins TRBV7-5 to TRBJ1-5; the table's D call TRBD1 went unverified against the DNA. TRBV7-5 is labeled a pseudogene. This CDR3 has 15 amino acids. CDR3 DNA sequence: TGTGCCAGCAGCTACACCCAGGGAAGCAATCAGCCCCAGCATTTT. The encoded protein is CASSYTQGSNQPQHF.